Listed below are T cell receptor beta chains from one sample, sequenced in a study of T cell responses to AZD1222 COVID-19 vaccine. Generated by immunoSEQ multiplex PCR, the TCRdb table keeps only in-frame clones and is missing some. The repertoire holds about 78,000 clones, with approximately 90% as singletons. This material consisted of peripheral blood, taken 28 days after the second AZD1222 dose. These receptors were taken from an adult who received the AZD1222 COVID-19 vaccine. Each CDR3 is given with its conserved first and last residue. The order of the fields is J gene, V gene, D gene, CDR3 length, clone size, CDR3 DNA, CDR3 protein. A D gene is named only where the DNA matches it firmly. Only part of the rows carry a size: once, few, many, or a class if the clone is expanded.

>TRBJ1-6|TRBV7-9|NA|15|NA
TGTGCCAGCAGCTTAGCGGGGCAGTTTAATTCACCCCTCCACTTT
CASSLAGQFNSPLHF
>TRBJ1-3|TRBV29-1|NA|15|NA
TGCAGCGTTGGGAAGGGCTCCGGTCCTGGAAACACCATATATTTT
CSVGKGSGPGNTIYF
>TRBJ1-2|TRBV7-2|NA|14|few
TGTGCCAGCAGCTTAGGAGGGGTGCAGGCTGGCTACACCTTC
CASSLGGVQAGYTF
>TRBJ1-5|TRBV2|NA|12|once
TGTGCCAGCAGTGTGATTCTTCAGCCCCAGCATTTT
CASSVILQPQHF
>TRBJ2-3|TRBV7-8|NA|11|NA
TGTGCCAGCAGCCGAGTTATAACGCAGTATTTT
CASSRVITQYF
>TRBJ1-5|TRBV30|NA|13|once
TGTGCCTGGAGTCTCAGGGGCAATCAGCCCCAGCATTTT
CAWSLRGNQPQHF
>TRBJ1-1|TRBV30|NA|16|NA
TGTGCCTGGGCAGGTAAAGCAGGGGCTGGAGACACTGAAGCTTTCTTT
CAWAGKAGAGDTEAFF
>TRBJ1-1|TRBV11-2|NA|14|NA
TGTGCCAGCAGCTTATTTGAAGGAAACACTGAAGCTTTCTTT
CASSLFEGNTEAFF
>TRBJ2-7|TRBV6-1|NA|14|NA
TGTGCCAGCAGCGAAGGGGCGCTGATGTACGAGCAGTACTTC
CASSEGALMYEQYF
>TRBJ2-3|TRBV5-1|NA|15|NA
TGCGCCAGCAGCTTGGAAGGGAGCGGCACAGATACGCAGTATTTT
CASSLEGSGTDTQYF
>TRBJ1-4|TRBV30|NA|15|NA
TGTGCCTGGAGTGTACCCTTCAGTCCCGATGAAAAACTGTTTTTT
CAWSVPFSPDEKLFF
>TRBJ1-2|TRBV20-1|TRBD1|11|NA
TGCAGTGCTAGACAAGCAGGGGGATACACCTTC
CSARQAGGYTF
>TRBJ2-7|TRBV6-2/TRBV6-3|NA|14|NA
TGTGCCAGCAGTTCGAGACGGGGCTCCTACGAGCAGTACTTC
CASSSRRGSYEQYF